The clone carrying this T cell receptor beta chain came up once. Original methodology: Scientists estimated how many nucleated cells there were by amplifying reference gene primers. TCRdb's table, derived via immunoSEQ multiplex PCR, lists solely in-frame clones and lacks some. V, J and clone size derive from that table, while D and trimming were established from the DNA sequence. The data contain 200,000 to 250,000 clones, about 83% of them singletons. The data derive from a study of blood T cell repertoires in COVID-19. Study-level background: COVID-19 samples collected from the United States, Italy and Spain covered acute and convalescent phases. Sample material is recorded as cDNA or gDNA derived from T cells, B-cell-depleted T cells, or PBMCs.

The J segment lost 8 bases and the V segment lost 3 bases, leaving 14 bases of the junction unmatched. CDR3 length: 16 residues. CDR1 is SGHTS and CDR2 is YDEGEE in the germline V gene. This chain links TRBV5-8 with TRBJ2-3, with 8 bases that match TRBD2. Sequencing used peripheral blood. The receptor comes from a man older than 75 with acute or convalescent COVID-19. The CDR3 bases are TGTGCCAGCAGCTCCACGGTTTTAGCGGGATTGGGTACGCAGTATTTT. It codes for CASSSTVLAGLGTQYF.